One sample yielded the 30 T cell receptor beta chains listed below, sequenced in a study of post-analysis software for immune sequencing data. The study's findings and limits: Comparison of patients with controls showed five TRBV segments more frequent in patients, TRBV5-6, TRBV5-1 and TRBV20-1 among them.

Their cognate antigens are unknown. Prepared libraries of TCR beta cDNA carried unique molecular identifiers. TCRdb redid the calling of the PCR reads with MiXCR, one entry per CDR3 protein. The table shows hundreds of thousands of distinct CDR3 sequences, with around 40% occurring only once. Sequenced sample: blood. The receptors were gathered from a girl aged 5-17 years with multiple sclerosis.

The rearrangement joins TRBV9 to TRBJ2-1; D is perhaps TRBD1 (6 bases). Germline V gene data show CDR1 as SGDLS and CDR2 as YYNGEE. Trimming stripped 4 bases from V and 7 bases from J, with 18 bases between. This CDR3 is built from 15 residues. In nucleotides, the CDR3 is TGTGCCAGCAGCCCGTACCTTAGTCAGGGGAATGAGCAGTTCTTC. Protein product: CASSPYLSQGNEQFF.

The table lists this clonotype with a few counts. The chain links TRBV20-1 to TRBJ2-3; maybe TRBD2 (7 bases). Per the germline V gene, CDR1 is DFQATT and CDR2 is SNEGSKA (reference sequence). There are 13 residues in the CDR3. The CDR3 region is CGPRGANSDTQYF. The CDR3 DNA follows: TGCGGACCCCGGGGGGCTAATTCAGATACGCAGTATTTT.

This clonotype was seen a few times. Germline is not matched at one junction end, which may reflect a read error. The rearrangement joins TRBV5-1 to TRBJ2-7; 11 bases are a match to TRBD1. The germline V gene has CDR1 SGHRS and CDR2 YFSETQ. This CDR3 comprises 15 residues. This chain's CDR3 is CASSLGTGGAYEQYF. DNA for the CDR3: TGTGCCAGCAGTTTAGGGACAGGGGGGGCCTACGAGCAGTACTTC.

A few counts support this clonotype. DNA for the CDR3: TGCGCCAGCAGCCTTGGACTAGCGCGTTCCTTAGGCACAGATACGCAGTATTTT. The encoded protein is CASSLGLARSLGTDTQYF. This chain joins TRBV4-1 and TRBJ2-3; 9 bases map to TRBD2. Germline V gene sequence: CDR1 MGHRA, CDR2 YSYEKL. CDR3 size: 18 residues. V was pared by 4 bases and J by 1 base, with 12 bases of the junction left unmatched.

This clonotype was counted a few times. V and J are TRBV15 and TRBJ1-6; D unclear. The CDR3 is made up of 15 amino acids. V gave up 1 base and J gave up 6 bases, with 10 bases separating them. The germline V gene encodes CDR1 LNHNV and CDR2 YYDKDF (reference sequence). The CDR3 region is CATSRVRAANSPLHF. The CDR3 DNA follows: TGTGCCACCAGCAGAGTTAGGGCAGCTAATTCACCCCTCCACTTT.

In its sample, this clonotype was seen a few times. The genes are TRBV4-2 and TRBJ2-1; 9 bases align to TRBD2. The V gene end was trimmed by 0 bases and the J gene end by 4 bases; junction bases not matched to a gene: 7. Germline assignment: CDR1 LGHNA and CDR2 YNFKEQ. This CDR3 is built from 17 residues. The CDR3 sequence: CASSQDRASGTYNEQFF. CDR3 bases: TGTGCCAGCAGCCAAGATCGGGCTAGCGGGACGTACAATGAGCAGTTCTTC.

The genes are TRBV28 and TRBJ1-4; D remains ambiguous. Germline V gene sequence: CDR1 MDHEN, CDR2 SYDVKM. This CDR3 has 15 amino acids. Trimming cost V 8 bases and J 0 bases, with 13 bases left between them. The CDR3 sequence is CASFSSGATNEKLFF. In DNA, the CDR3 is TGTGCCAGCTTTAGTTCCGGAGCAACTAATGAAAAACTGTTTTTT.

As DNA, the CDR3 is TGCGCCAGCAGGCCTAGCGGGGACCGCACAGATACGCAGTATTTT. It yields the protein CASRPSGDRTDTQYF. The chain has TRBV5-1 and TRBJ2-3, with 9 bases aligning to TRBD2. This CDR3 comprises 15 residues. The germline gives CDR1 SGHRS, CDR2 YFSETQ. V lost 5 bases and J lost 1; bases outside the gene matches: 5.

This chain joins TRBV6-1 and TRBJ2-5; either TRBD1 or TRBD2 may supply D (5 bases each). The CDR3 extends over 15 amino acids. V shed 2 bases and J shed 4 bases, with 14 bases lying between them. Germline CDR1 and CDR2: MNHNS and SASEGT. CDR3 sequence (DNA): TGTGCCAGCAGTGAATACTCTCGGGACGTAGAGACCCAGTACTTC. Translated: CASSEYSRDVETQYF.

The chain links TRBV27 to TRBJ2-3, with D uncertain. The CDR3 is made up of 14 amino acids. Germline values: CDR1 MNHEY, CDR2 SMNVEV (reference sequence). The V gene lost 2 bases and the J gene lost 4 bases, with 10 bases spanning the gap. This CDR3 is CASSLESAADTQYF. The DNA for the CDR3 is TGTGCCAGCAGTTTAGAGAGTGCAGCAGATACGCAGTATTTT.

The rearrangement uses TRBV10-3 and TRBJ2-7, with TRBD2 matching 8 bases. Germline V CDR1 and CDR2: ENHRY, SYGVKD. The length of the CDR3 is 14 residues. V lost 8 bases and J lost 2; bases outside the gene matches: 8. CDR3 region: CAIQEGSGTYEQYF. CDR3 DNA: TGTGCCATCCAGGAGGGTAGCGGGACCTACGAGCAGTACTTC.

This clonotype was counted only a few times. V gene TRBV10-3 combines with J gene TRBJ2-5; D tentatively fits TRBD1 or TRBD2 (5 bases each). Germline V CDR1 and CDR2: ENHRY, SYGVKD. V was trimmed by 4 bases and J by 2 bases, leaving 5 bases between them. The length of the CDR3 is 12 residues. In DNA, the CDR3 is TGTGCCATCAGTGGGGGGCAAGAGACCCAGTACTTC. Protein: CAISGGQETQYF.

The rearrangement joins TRBV20-1 to TRBJ1-2; TRBD1 aligns across 7 bases. Looked up from germline, CDR1 is DFQATT and CDR2 is SNEGSKA (reference sequence). The CDR3 sequence is 13 residues long. The V gene end was trimmed by 5 bases and the J gene end by 3 bases; junction bases not matched to a gene: 6. For the CDR3, the DNA is TGCAGTGCTGCTGGGGACAGAGACTATGGCTACACCTTC. The encoded protein is CSAAGDRDYGYTF.

The chain couples TRBV25-1 to TRBJ2-1; 13 bases agree with TRBD2. This CDR3 region has 14 residues. CDR1 is MGHDK and CDR2 is SYGVNS in the germline V gene. V was clipped by 6 bases and J by 7 bases; unmatched bases: 3. The CDR3: CASSGTSGINEQFF. The CDR3, as DNA: TGTGCCAGCAGCGGGACTAGCGGGATAAATGAGCAGTTCTTC.

About this clonotype itself: A much larger clone lies one base from this, so it may be a read error. J is TRBJ2-4 and V is TRBV5-1, with D hard to call. The J call could be wrong; TRBJ2-5 is a better fit for the DNA end. The CDR3 is 11 residues long. Germline V lookup: CDR1 SGHRS, CDR2 YFSETQ. CDR3 sequence (DNA): TGCGCCAGCAGCTTGTACGAGACCCAGTACTTC. Amino acid sequence: CASSLYETQYF.

The genes are TRBV20-1 and TRBJ2-5; 7 bases are shared with TRBD2. The junction had 13 bases not matched to a gene; V was cut back by 4 bases and J by 5 bases. Germline V lookup: CDR1 DFQATT, CDR2 SNEGSKA (reference sequence). The length of the CDR3 is 15 residues. The DNA for the CDR3 is TGCAGTGCTACCCGGATAGCGGGCGGAGGGGAGACCCAGTACTTC. Its protein is CSATRIAGGGETQYF.

The chain's CDR3 is CASSLVRWDEQFF. For the CDR3, the DNA is TGTGCCAGCAGCTTAGTTAGGTGGGATGAGCAGTTCTTC. The chain joins TRBV7-2 to TRBJ2-1; no clear D. The V end lost 1 base, the J end lost 8 bases, and 9 bases lay between the germline ends. The CDR3 consists of 13 residues. The germline CDR1 and CDR2 sequences are SGHTA and FQGNSA.

The rearrangement links TRBV5-1 to TRBJ2-5; 9 bases agree with TRBD1. V lost 4 bases, J lost 5 bases, and 3 bases stayed unmatched. The germline V gene has CDR1 SGHRS and CDR2 YFSETQ. The CDR3 runs to 13 residues. The DNA of the CDR3 is TGCGCCAGCAGCGGGACAGGGACGGAGACCCAGTACTTC. Translation gives CASSGTGTETQYF.

The gene calls are TRBV27 and TRBJ2-7; D not resolved. The germline CDR1 and CDR2 sequences are MNHEY and SMNVEV (reference sequence). This CDR3 comprises 13 residues. Trimming stripped 6 bases from V and 1 base from J, with 10 bases between. CDR3 sequence reads: CASRGMGSYEQYF. The CDR3 DNA is TGTGCCAGCAGGGGTATGGGGTCCTACGAGCAGTACTTC.

Comment on this clonotype: At one of its ends the junction is not consistent with the germline gene, which may arise from a read error. The rearrangement uses TRBV7-9 and TRBJ2-1; D not resolved. Germline loops: CDR1 SEHNR, CDR2 FQNEAQ (reference sequence). The CDR3 is 11 amino acids. The CDR3: CASSSFNEQFF. The DNA of the CDR3 is TGTGCCAGCAGCTCCTTCAATGAGCAGTTCTTC.

The chain employs TRBV28 and TRBJ2-7; weak D call: TRBD1 (6 bases). With 5 bases removed from V and 0 bases from J, the gap between germline ends came to 14 bases. This CDR3 region has 15 residues. CDR1 and CDR2 from the germline V gene are MDHEN and SYDVKM. The CDR3 sequence is CASSGIQGISYEQYF. In DNA form, the CDR3 reads TGTGCCAGCAGTGGGATCCAGGGGATCTCCTACGAGCAGTACTTC.

V and J are TRBV11-2 and TRBJ1-2; 9 positions agree with TRBD1. With 2 bases clipped from V and 8 bases from J, the junction kept 3 bases outside the gene matches. Germline assignment: CDR1 SGHAT and CDR2 FQNNGV. The length of the CDR3 is 13 residues. The CDR3 DNA sequence: TGTGCCAGCAGCTTAAGGGACAGGGAGGGCTACACCTTC. Translating gives CASSLRDREGYTF.

This chain joins TRBV15 and TRBJ2-1, with 7 bases fitting TRBD2. This CDR3 comprises 16 residues. Germline V CDR1 and CDR2: LNHNV, YYDKDF (reference sequence). Trimming cost V 0 bases and J 8 bases; bases outside gene matches: 10. CDR3 region: CATSRDPSGALHEQFF. CDR3 DNA: TGTGCCACCAGCAGAGATCCGAGCGGGGCCCTTCATGAGCAGTTCTTC. Combining the CDR3 with reference TRBV15 and TRBJ2-1 gives the whole variable domain DAMVIQNPRYQVTQFGKPVTLSCSQTLNHNVMYWYQQKSSQAPKLLFHYYDKDFNNEADTPDNFQSRRPNTSFCFLDIRSPGLGDTAMYLCATSRDPSGALHEQFFGPGTRLTVL.

This chain links TRBV9 with TRBJ1-1; no clear D. Looked up from germline, CDR1 is SGDLS and CDR2 is YYNGEE. The CDR3 runs to 15 residues. Trimming removed 0 bases from V and 2 bases from J, with 11 bases in between. CDR3: CASSVVLGSNTEAFF. The CDR3 nucleotides are TGTGCCAGCAGCGTAGTATTGGGGAGCAACACTGAAGCTTTCTTT.

This chain uses TRBV27 with TRBJ1-1, with a possible D match to TRBD1 (6 bases). V gave up 8 bases and J gave up 6 bases, with 16 bases separating them. The CDR3 is made up of 13 amino acids. Germline CDR1 and CDR2: MNHEY and SMNVEV (reference sequence). The CDR3 DNA sequence: TGTGCCAGCGGAACGGACAGTTTTTCTGAAGCTTTCTTT. Residues: CASGTDSFSEAFF.

About this clonotype itself: Germline is not matched at one junction end, which may reflect a read error. The rearrangement joins TRBV6-5 to TRBJ2-1, with a possible D match to TRBD1 (6 bases). The CDR3 is made up of 15 amino acids. The germline CDR1 and CDR2 sequences are MNHEY and SVGAGI. The CDR3 nucleotides are TGTGCCGGCAGCTTAAGGGGGAGCTCCTACAATGAGCAGTTCTTC. Its translation: CAGSLRGSSYNEQFF.

The rearrangement joins TRBV27 to TRBJ1-5, with D hard to call. The V and J ends lost 5 bases and 0 bases respectively, with 5 bases between them. Germline-derived CDR1 and CDR2 are MNHEY and SMNVEV (reference sequence). The CDR3 has 13 residues. CDR3 in amino acids: CASSGYSNQPQHF. DNA of the CDR3: TGTGCCAGCAGTGGGTATAGCAATCAGCCCCAGCATTTT.

This clonotype was counted between two and nine times. The chain recombines TRBV20-1 with TRBJ2-1, with TRBD1 as a possible D gene (5 bases). The CDR3 is 14 residues long. Per germline, CDR1 DFQATT and CDR2 SNEGSKA (reference sequence). The V gene lost 8 bases and the J gene lost 1 base, with 15 bases spanning the gap. The CDR3 nucleotides are TGCAGTCCATCCCAGGGTGGGTCCTACAATGAGCAGTTCTTC. Its translation: CSPSQGGSYNEQFF.

The chain recombines TRBV5-1 with TRBJ2-5; possibly TRBD1 or TRBD2 for D (6 bases each). The germline gives CDR1 SGHRS, CDR2 YFSETQ. V lost 4 bases to trimming and J lost 5 bases, with 18 bases between them. The CDR3 spans 15 residues. This chain's CDR3 is CASSPLEGGMETQYF. Here the CDR3 DNA reads TGCGCCAGCAGCCCTCTAGAAGGGGGGATGGAGACCCAGTACTTC. Variable domain in full (rest from reference TRBV5-1 and TRBJ2-5): KAGVTQTPRYLIKTRGQQVTLSCSPISGHRSVSWYQQTPGQGLQFLFEYFSETQRNKGNFPGRFSGRQFSNSRSEMNVSTLELGDSALYLCASSPLEGGMETQYFGPGTRLLVL.

This chain uses TRBV12-3 or TRBV12-4 with TRBJ2-4, with 8 bases aligning to TRBD1. TRBJ2-7 matches the DNA end more closely, so the J call is doubtful. This CDR3 is built from 16 residues. Written as DNA, the CDR3 is TGTGCCAGCAGACAGTTCAGGGGGCTGAGCTCCTACGAGCAGTACTTC. It translates to CASRQFRGLSSYEQYF.